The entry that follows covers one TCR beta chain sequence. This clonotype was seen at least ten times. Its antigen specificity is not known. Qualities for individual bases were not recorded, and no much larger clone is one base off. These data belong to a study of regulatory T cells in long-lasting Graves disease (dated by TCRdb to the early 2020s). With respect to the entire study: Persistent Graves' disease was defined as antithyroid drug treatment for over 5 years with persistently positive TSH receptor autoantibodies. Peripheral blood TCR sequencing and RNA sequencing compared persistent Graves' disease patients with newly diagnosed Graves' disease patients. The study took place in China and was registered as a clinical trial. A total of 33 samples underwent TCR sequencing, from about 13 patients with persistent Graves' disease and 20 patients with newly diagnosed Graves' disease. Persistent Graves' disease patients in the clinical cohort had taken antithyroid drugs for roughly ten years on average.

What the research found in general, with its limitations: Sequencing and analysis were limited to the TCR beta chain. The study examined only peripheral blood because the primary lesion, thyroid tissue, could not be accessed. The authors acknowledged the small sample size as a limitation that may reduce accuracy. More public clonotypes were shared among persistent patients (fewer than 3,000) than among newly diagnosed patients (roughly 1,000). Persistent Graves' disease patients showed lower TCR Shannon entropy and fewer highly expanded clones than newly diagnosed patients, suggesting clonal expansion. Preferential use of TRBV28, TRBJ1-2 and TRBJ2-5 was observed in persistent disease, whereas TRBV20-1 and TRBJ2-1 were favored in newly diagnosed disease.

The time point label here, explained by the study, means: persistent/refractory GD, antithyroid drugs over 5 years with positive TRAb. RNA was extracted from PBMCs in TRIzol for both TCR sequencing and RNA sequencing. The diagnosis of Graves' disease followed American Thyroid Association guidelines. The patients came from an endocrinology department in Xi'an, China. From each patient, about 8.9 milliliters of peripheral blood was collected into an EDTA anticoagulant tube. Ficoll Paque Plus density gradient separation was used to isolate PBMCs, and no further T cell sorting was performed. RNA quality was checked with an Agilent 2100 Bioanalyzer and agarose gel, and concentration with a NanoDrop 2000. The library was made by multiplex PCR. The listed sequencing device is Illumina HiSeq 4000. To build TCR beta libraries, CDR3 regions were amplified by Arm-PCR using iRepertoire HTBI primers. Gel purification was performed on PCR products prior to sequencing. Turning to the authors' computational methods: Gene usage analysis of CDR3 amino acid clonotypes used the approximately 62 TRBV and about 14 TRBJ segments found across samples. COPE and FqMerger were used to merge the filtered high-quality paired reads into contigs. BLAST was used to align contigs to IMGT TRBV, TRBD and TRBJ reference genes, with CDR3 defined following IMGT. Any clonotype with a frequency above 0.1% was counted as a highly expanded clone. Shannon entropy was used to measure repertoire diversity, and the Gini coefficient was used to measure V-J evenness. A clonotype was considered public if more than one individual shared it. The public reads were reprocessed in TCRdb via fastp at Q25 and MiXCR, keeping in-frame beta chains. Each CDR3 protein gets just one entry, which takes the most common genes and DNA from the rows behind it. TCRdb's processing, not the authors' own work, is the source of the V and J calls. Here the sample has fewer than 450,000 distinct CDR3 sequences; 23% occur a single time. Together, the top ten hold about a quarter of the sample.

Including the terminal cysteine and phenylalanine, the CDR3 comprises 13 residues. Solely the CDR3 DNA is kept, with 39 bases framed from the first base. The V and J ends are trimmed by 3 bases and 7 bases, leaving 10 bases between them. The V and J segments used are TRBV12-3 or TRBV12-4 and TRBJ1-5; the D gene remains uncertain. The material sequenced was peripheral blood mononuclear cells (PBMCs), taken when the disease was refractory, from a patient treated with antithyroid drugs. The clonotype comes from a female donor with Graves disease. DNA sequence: TGTGCCAGCAGTTTGGGAGGAACCCAGCCCCAGCATTTT. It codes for CASSLGGTQPQHF.